The 29 T cell receptor beta chains reported below all come from one sample, sequenced in a study of control samples from healthy donors and cancer patients. Assay: immunoSEQ multiplex PCR; the TCRdb copy retains only in-frame clones and omits some. The data show about 110,000 clones, roughly 90% seen once. The specimen sequenced was PBMCs. The receptors stem from a woman between 55 and 75 years old with lung cancer.

The chain recombines TRBV2 with TRBJ2-5; D gene ambiguous. CDR3 size: 12 residues. V was trimmed by 11 bases and J by 5 bases, leaving 15 bases between them. The germline V gene has CDR1 SNHLY and CDR2 FYNNEI. The chain's CDR3 is CACNLGRETQYF. The CDR3 DNA reads as TGTGCCTGCAATCTCGGGCGGGAGACCCAGTACTTC.

The V gene is TRBV5-4, the J gene TRBJ2-2; D ambiguous. Germline CDR1 reads SGHNT; CDR2 reads YYREEE (reference sequence). This CDR3 has 13 amino acids. With 1 base removed from V and 4 bases from J, the gap between germline ends came to 5 bases. The CDR3 DNA reads as TGTGCCAGCAGCTTGTTAGGCACCGGGGAGCTGTTTTTT. Protein sequence: CASSLLGTGELFF.

V usage is TRBV28 and J usage is TRBJ2-7, with TRBD2 identical over 10 bases. V lost 7 bases and J lost 4; bases outside the gene matches: 1. Germline V gene data show CDR1 as MDHEN and CDR2 as SYDVKM. The CDR3 runs 12 residues. CDR3 sequence: CASTSGSYEQYF. CDR3 in DNA: TGTGCCAGCACTAGCGGGAGTTACGAGCAGTACTTC.

The rearrangement links TRBV7-9 to TRBJ1-4; 7 nucleotides match TRBD1. V gave up 7 bases and J gave up 6 bases; unmatched junction bases: 8. Germline assignment: CDR1 SEHNR and CDR2 FQNEAQ (reference sequence). The CDR3 sequence is 14 residues long. The CDR3 loop is CASTEDRPYEKLFF. CDR3 nucleotides: TGTGCCAGCACCGAGGACAGGCCCTATGAAAAACTGTTTTTT.

The rearrangement links TRBV5-1 to TRBJ2-6; D remains ambiguous. CDR3 size: 14 residues. The V end was cut by 0 bases, the J end by 2 bases, with 3 bases between. CDR1 and CDR2 from the germline V gene are SGHRS and YFSETQ. The CDR3 loop is CASSLVAGANVLTF. DNA for the CDR3: TGCGCCAGCAGCTTGGTGGCTGGGGCCAACGTCCTGACTTTC. Using reference TRBV5-1 and TRBJ2-6 for the parts outside the CDR3, the full variable domain is KAGVTQTPRYLIKTRGQQVTLSCSPISGHRSVSWYQQTPGQGLQFLFEYFSETQRNKGNFPGRFSGRQFSNSRSEMNVSTLELGDSALYLCASSLVAGANVLTFGAGSRLTVL.

This clone has only one observation. The genes are TRBV2 and TRBJ2-1, with D perhaps TRBD2 (6 bases). CDR3 length: 13 residues. Germline CDR1 reads SNHLY; CDR2 reads FYNNEI. V was cut by 8 bases and J by 2 bases, with 10 bases left in between. This CDR3 reads CASGWGAYNEQFF. In nucleotides, the CDR3 is TGTGCCAGCGGTTGGGGGGCCTACAATGAGCAGTTCTTC.

The chain links TRBV12-5 to TRBJ1-1; 7 positions agree with TRBD1. This CDR3 is 14 amino acids long. J was trimmed by 1 base and V by 5 bases; bases with no gene match: 4. CDR1 and CDR2 from the germline V gene are LGHNT and FRNRAP. In DNA form, the CDR3 reads TGTGCTAGTGGTACCTCAGGGGGGAACACTGAAGCTTTCTTT. Residues: CASGTSGGNTEAFF. The variable domain in full, with the rest retrieved from reference TRBV12-5 and TRBJ1-1, is DARVTQTPRHKVTEMGQEVTMRCQPILGHNTVFWYRQTMMQGLELLAYFRNRAPLDDSGMPKDRFSAEMPDATLATLKIQPSEPRDSAVYFCASGTSGGNTEAFFGQGTRLTVV.

V and J are TRBV10-3 and TRBJ2-3; 8 positions agree with TRBD2. The trim removed 10 bases at V and 6 bases at J, leaving 12 bases unmatched. The CDR3 has 14 amino acids. The germline V gene has CDR1 ENHRY and CDR2 SYGVKD. The CDR3 DNA reads as TGTGCCACTACCGCGGGGACTAGAGGGGATACGCAGTATTTT. Amino acid sequence: CATTAGTRGDTQYF.

This chain joins TRBV28 and TRBJ2-7, with TRBD2 matching over 10 bases. This CDR3 has 13 residues. Per the germline V gene, CDR1 is MDHEN and CDR2 is SYDVKM. With 9 bases clipped from V and 6 bases from J, the junction kept 8 bases outside the gene matches. CDR3 nucleotide sequence: TGTGCCAGTGAGCGGGAGGGGATCGGCGAGCAGTACTTC. Translating it yields CASEREGIGEQYF. The whole variable domain, filled in from reference TRBV28 and TRBJ2-7, reads DVKVTQSSRYLVKRTGEKVFLECVQDMDHENMFWYRQDPGLGLRLIYFSYDVKMKEKGDIPEGYSVSREKKERFSLILESASTNQTSMYLCASEREGIGEQYFGPGTRLTVT.

This chain links TRBV27 with TRBJ2-7, with D unclear. Germline CDR1 reads MNHEY; CDR2 reads SMNVEV (reference sequence). Trimming removed 4 bases from V and 3 bases from J, with 13 bases in between. The CDR3 runs to 14 residues. The CDR3 protein is CASSSRYRGYEQYF. In DNA form, the CDR3 reads TGTGCCAGCAGTTCCCGGTATCGAGGCTACGAGCAGTACTTC.

The chain links TRBV30 to TRBJ1-1; TRBD1 might be the D (5 bases). V dropped 4 bases and J dropped 0 bases, with 15 bases sitting between them. The germline CDR1 and CDR2 sequences are GTSNPN and SVGIG (reference sequence). The CDR3 is 15 residues long. In DNA, the CDR3 is TGTGCCTGGAAATGGGCAGGGCGGGTGAACACTGAAGCTTTCTTT. Translating it yields CAWKWAGRVNTEAFF.

The V gene is TRBV2, the J gene TRBJ2-6, with D perhaps assigned TRBD1 or TRBD2 (6 bases each). Germline loops: CDR1 SNHLY, CDR2 FYNNEI. The V and J ends lost 6 bases and 5 bases respectively, with 20 bases between them. This CDR3 spans 17 amino acids. The CDR3 loop is CASSPDRGRHRANVLTF. The CDR3 DNA follows: TGTGCCAGCAGCCCTGATCGGGGGCGACATAGGGCCAACGTCCTGACTTTC.

In nucleotides, the CDR3 is TGTGCCAGTAGTGTGGGGGTAGGAATTAATTCACCCCTCCACTTT. Amino acid sequence: CASSVGVGINSPLHF. The chain links TRBV19 to TRBJ1-6, with TRBD1 as a possible D gene (5 bases). The CDR3 totals 15 residues. Trimming left V 5 bases short and J 6 bases short, with 14 bases between. The germline gives CDR1 LNHDA, CDR2 SQIVND (reference sequence).

This clone was picked up a small number of times. The chain joins TRBV9 to TRBJ2-1; 7 nucleotides align to TRBD2. In germline, CDR1 is SGDLS, CDR2 YYNGEE. This CDR3 has 15 amino acids. V shed 3 bases and J 2 bases; nucleotides not matched to a gene: 5. In DNA, the CDR3 is TGTGCCAGCAGCGCCACTAGCGAGACCTACAATGAGCAGTTCTTC. This sequence encodes CASSATSETYNEQFF.

V is TRBV2 and J is TRBJ2-4; possible D gene TRBD1, 6 bases. V lost 5 bases, J lost 8 bases, and 16 bases lay in between. This CDR3 comprises 14 residues. The germline CDR1 and CDR2 sequences are SNHLY and FYNNEI. CDR3 sequence reads: CASSWDTQGDIQYF. The DNA for the CDR3 is TGTGCCAGCAGTTGGGACACCCAAGGCGACATTCAGTACTTC.

V usage is TRBV4-1 and J usage is TRBJ2-7; possibly TRBD1 for D (6 bases). There are 14 residues in the CDR3. Germline CDR1 MGHRA, CDR2 YSYEKL. The V end was cut by 1 base, the J end by 3 bases, with 10 bases between. The CDR3 bases are TGCGCCAGCAGCCAAGTACAGGGAAACTACGAGCAGTACTTC. It specifies CASSQVQGNYEQYF.

V is TRBV9 and J is TRBJ2-7; 11 nucleotides line up with TRBD2. Trimming at V came to 2 bases and at J to 0 bases, leaving 13 bases not matched to a gene. The CDR3 totals 19 residues. Germline V gene data show CDR1 as SGDLS and CDR2 as YYNGEE. The chain's CDR3 is CASSVGHIKTSGASYEQYF. Here the CDR3 DNA reads TGTGCCAGCAGCGTGGGACACATAAAGACTAGCGGGGCCTCCTACGAGCAGTACTTC.

V is TRBV7-2 and J is TRBJ2-7; TRBD1 aligns across 8 bases. V dropped 4 bases and J dropped 4; count of bases not matched to a gene: 18. In germline, CDR1 is SGHTA, CDR2 FQGNSA. CDR3 size: 18 residues. The CDR3 DNA is TGTGCCAGCAGCTCCTCCGGACAGGGCGGTGGACCTAATTACGAGCAGTACTTC. Translation: CASSSSGQGGGPNYEQYF. Supplemented by reference TRBV7-2 and TRBJ2-7, the full variable domain reads GAGVSQSPSNKVTEKGKDVELRCDPISGHTALYWYRQSLGQGLEFLIYFQGNSAPDKSGLPSDRFSAERTGGSVSTLTIQRTQQEDSAVYLCASSSSGQGGGPNYEQYFGPGTRLTVT.

V and J are TRBV18 and TRBJ1-4; unclear D gene. Germline V gene data show CDR1 as KGHSH and CDR2 as LQKENI. Between the trimmed V and J ends, which lost 6 bases and 5 bases, there was a span of 13 bases. The CDR3 has 14 residues. The CDR3: CASSPGVANEKLFF. The CDR3 nucleotides are TGTGCCAGCTCCCCCGGGGTGGCCAATGAAAAACTGTTTTTT.

V and J are TRBV6-5 and TRBJ2-7; D ambiguous. The CDR3 has 15 residues. Germline V gene lookup returns CDR1 MNHEY and CDR2 SVGAGI. Trimming removed 6 bases at V and 2 bases at J, with 17 bases between. CDR3 in DNA: TGTGCCAGCAGCCCCACCGGGTCCCTTACCTACGAGCAGTACTTC. It translates to CASSPTGSLTYEQYF.

The chain carries TRBV11-2 and TRBJ2-3, with TRBD2 matching over 12 bases. Unmatched junction bases numbered 5, after V lost 1 base and J lost 3 bases. Germline CDR1 reads SGHAT; CDR2 reads FQNNGV. The CDR3 is 17 residues long. CDR3 DNA: TGTGCCAGCAGCTTAGGCATCCTAGCGGGGGGGACAGATACGCAGTATTTT. It is translated as CASSLGILAGGTDTQYF.

The rearrangement links TRBV4-2 to TRBJ2-3, with 12 bases matching TRBD2. The CDR3 is 18 amino acids. The junction had 12 bases not matched to a gene; V was cut back by 4 bases and J by 4 bases. CDR1 is LGHNA and CDR2 is YNFKEQ in the germline V gene. The CDR3 nucleotides are TGTGCCAGCAGCCCCGAGGGCCTAGCGGGGGGGCTGGCAGATACGCAGTATTTT. This encodes CASSPEGLAGGLADTQYF.

The chain joins TRBV11-2 to TRBJ2-7; D is uncertain. The germline V gene has CDR1 SGHAT and CDR2 FQNNGV. Trimming removed 4 bases from V and 0 bases from J, with 1 base in between. This CDR3 is built from 11 residues. CDR3 sequence: CASSSSYEQYF. The CDR3 DNA follows: TGTGCCAGCAGCTCCTCCTACGAGCAGTACTTC.

The gene calls are TRBV20-1 and TRBJ2-3; tentatively, D is TRBD1 (5 bases). Looked up from germline, CDR1 is DFQATT and CDR2 is SNEGSKA (reference sequence). Deletions cut 3 bases from V and 5 bases from J, with 21 bases between. The length of the CDR3 is 16 residues. CDR3 bases: TGCAGTGCTAGTTTGATGCAGGGCATTGTTGGAGATACGCAGTATTTT. It is translated as CSASLMQGIVGDTQYF.

The chain uses TRBV6-1 and TRBJ1-4; D is uncertain. Between the trimmed V and J ends, which lost 2 bases and 7 bases, there was a span of 11 bases. The CDR3 contains 14 residues. CDR1 is MNHNS and CDR2 is SASEGT in the germline V gene. The CDR3 spells CASSEPGQVEKLFF. Here the CDR3 DNA reads TGTGCCAGCAGTGAACCGGGCCAAGTTGAAAAACTGTTTTTT.

J is TRBJ2-1 and V is TRBV6-6; TRBD1 matches at 12 bases. The CDR3 covers 15 residues. CDR1 and CDR2 from the germline V gene are MNHNY and SVGAGI (reference sequence). V was pared by 4 bases and J by 8 bases, with 6 bases of the junction left unmatched. The CDR3 here is CASSSGTGGRDEQFF. The CDR3 coding sequence is TGTGCCAGCAGTTCCGGGACAGGGGGCAGAGATGAGCAGTTCTTC.

This chain joins TRBV5-1 and TRBJ1-4; 9 nucleotides line up with TRBD1. The CDR3 extends over 15 amino acids. Germline V lookup: CDR1 SGHRS, CDR2 YFSETQ. V shed 3 bases and J 5 bases; nucleotides not matched to a gene: 5. This CDR3 is CASSSPGQGNEKLFF. In DNA, the CDR3 is TGCGCCAGCAGCTCACCGGGACAGGGAAATGAAAAACTGTTTTTT. Together with reference TRBV5-1 and TRBJ1-4, the CDR3 gives the full variable domain: KAGVTQTPRYLIKTRGQQVTLSCSPISGHRSVSWYQQTPGQGLQFLFEYFSETQRNKGNFPGRFSGRQFSNSRSEMNVSTLELGDSALYLCASSSPGQGNEKLFFGSGTQLSVL.

This chain uses TRBV19 with TRBJ2-3; 8 bases match TRBD2. The CDR3 has 18 amino acids. V dropped 1 base and J dropped 0; count of bases not matched to a gene: 9. CDR1 and CDR2 from the germline V gene are LNHDA and SQIVND (reference sequence). This CDR3 is CASSIGSSGYPSTDTQYF. The CDR3 bases are TGTGCCAGTAGTATAGGGTCTAGCGGGTACCCTAGCACAGATACGCAGTATTTT.

In DNA, the CDR3 is TGTGCCAGCAGCTTACTACTTCCGGAGAATGGCTACACCTTC. Translated, it gives CASSLLLPENGYTF. The V gene is TRBV11-2, the J gene TRBJ1-2; D ambiguous. CDR1 SGHAT and CDR2 FQNNGV come from the germline V gene. V was clipped by 2 bases and J by 6 bases, with 13 bases between them. The CDR3 has 14 residues.